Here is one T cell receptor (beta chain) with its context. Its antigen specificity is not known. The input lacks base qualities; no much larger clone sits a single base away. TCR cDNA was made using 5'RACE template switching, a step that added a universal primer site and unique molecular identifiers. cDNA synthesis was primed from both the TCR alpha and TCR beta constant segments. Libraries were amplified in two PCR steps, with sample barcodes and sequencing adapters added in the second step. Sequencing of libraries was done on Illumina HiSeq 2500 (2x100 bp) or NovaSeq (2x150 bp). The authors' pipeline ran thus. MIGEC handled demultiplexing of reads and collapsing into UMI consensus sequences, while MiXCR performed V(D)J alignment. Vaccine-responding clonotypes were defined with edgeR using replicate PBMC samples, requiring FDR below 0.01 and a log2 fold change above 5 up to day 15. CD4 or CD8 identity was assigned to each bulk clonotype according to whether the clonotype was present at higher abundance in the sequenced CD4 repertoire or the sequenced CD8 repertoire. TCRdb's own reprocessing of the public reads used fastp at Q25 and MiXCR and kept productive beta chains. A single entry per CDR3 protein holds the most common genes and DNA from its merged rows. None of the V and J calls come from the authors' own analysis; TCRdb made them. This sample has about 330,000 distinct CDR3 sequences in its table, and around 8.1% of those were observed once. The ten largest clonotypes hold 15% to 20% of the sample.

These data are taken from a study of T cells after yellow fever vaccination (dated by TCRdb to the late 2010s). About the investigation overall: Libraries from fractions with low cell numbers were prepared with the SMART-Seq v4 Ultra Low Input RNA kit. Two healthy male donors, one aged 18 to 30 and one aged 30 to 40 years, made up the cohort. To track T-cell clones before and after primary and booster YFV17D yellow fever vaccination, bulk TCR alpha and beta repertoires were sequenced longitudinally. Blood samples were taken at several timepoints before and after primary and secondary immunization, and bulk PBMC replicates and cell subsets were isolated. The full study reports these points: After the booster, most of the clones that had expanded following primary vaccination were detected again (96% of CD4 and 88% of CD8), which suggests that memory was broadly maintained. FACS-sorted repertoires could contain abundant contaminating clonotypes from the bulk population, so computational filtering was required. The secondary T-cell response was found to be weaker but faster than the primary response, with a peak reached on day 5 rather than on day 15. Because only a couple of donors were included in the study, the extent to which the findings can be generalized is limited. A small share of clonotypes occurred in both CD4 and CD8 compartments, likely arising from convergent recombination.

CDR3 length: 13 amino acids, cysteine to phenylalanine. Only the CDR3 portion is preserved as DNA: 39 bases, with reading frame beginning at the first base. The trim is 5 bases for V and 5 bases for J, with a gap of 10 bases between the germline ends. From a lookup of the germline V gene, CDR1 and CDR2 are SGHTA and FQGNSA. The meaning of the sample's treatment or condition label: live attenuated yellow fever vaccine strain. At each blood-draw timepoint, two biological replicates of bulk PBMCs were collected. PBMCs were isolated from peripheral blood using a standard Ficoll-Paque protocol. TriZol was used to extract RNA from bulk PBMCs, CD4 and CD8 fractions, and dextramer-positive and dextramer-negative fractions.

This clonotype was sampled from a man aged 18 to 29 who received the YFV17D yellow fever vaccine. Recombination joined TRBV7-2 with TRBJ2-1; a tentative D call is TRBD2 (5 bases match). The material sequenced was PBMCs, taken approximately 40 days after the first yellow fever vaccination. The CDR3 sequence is CASSPYGDNEQFF. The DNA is TGTGCCAGCAGCCCATACGGGGACAATGAGCAGTTCTTC. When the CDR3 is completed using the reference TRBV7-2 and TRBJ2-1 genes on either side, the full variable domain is GAGVSQSPSNKVTEKGKDVELRCDPISGHTALYWYRQSLGQGLEFLIYFQGNSAPDKSGLPSDRFSAERTGGSVSTLTIQRTQQEDSAVYLCASSPYGDNEQFFGPGTRLTVL.